This T cell receptor beta chain was identified in a study of cytomegalovirus exposure and HLA in healthy donors. Study in general: Inside one of the first data releases sat about 85 million unique TCRs taken from HLA-typed donors. Under 90% of a few hundred genotyped donors fell in the Caucasian-associated ancestry cluster.

Study results and caveats: Presence/absence analyses supposed approximately even sequencing depth among donors. Researchers reported from a later analysis that most CMV-associated TCR beta chains appeared HLA-restricted.

Losses at the gene ends were 7 bases for V and 3 bases for J; bases not matched to a gene: 5. Germline V lookup: CDR1 LGHNT, CDR2 FRNRAP. The CDR3 consists of 13 residues. As for this clone: Its antigen is not identified.

PCR amplification relied on 60 Vbeta primers (plus 13 Jbeta primers). Profiling relied on immunoSEQ multiplex PCR, and the TCRdb table lists in-frame clones only, not all of them. The table has 150,000 to 200,000 clones, nearly 80% seen once; the top ten hold just over 3%. The sequence derives from a woman between 40 and 50 years old in good health and CMV-seronegative. Sequencing input: PBMCs. The V call is TRBV12-5, the J call TRBJ1-1; TRBD1 matches at 7 bases. CDR3 amino acids: CASDRTGDTEAFF. As DNA, the CDR3 is TGTGCTAGTGACCGTACAGGGGACACTGAAGCTTTCTTT.